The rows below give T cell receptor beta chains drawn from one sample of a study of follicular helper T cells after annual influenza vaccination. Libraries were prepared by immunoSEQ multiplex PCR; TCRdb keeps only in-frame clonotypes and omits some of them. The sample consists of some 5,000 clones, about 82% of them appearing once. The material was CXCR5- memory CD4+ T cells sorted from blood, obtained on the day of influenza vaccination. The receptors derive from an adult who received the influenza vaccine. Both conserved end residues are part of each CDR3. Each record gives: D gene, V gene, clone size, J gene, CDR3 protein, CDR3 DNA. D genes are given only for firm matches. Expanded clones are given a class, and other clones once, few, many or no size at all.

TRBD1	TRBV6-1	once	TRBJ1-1	CASGQGAGNTEAFF	TGTGCCAGTGGACAGGGGGCCGGGAACACTGAAGCTTTCTTT
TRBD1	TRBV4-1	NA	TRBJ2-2	CASSRSTRQGSGGELFF	TGCGCCAGCAGCCGCTCCACAAGACAGGGGTCGGGCGGGGAGCTGTTTTTT
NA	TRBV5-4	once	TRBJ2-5	CASSSPSVVETQYF	TGTGCCAGCAGCTCGCCCTCGGTGGTAGAGACCCAGTACTTC
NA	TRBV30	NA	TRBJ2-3	CAWSVLDTQYF	TGTGCCTGGAGTGTACTAGATACGCAGTATTTT
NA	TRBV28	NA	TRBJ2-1	CASRKGGDRNEQFF	TGTGCCAGCAGAAAGGGCGGGGACCGCAATGAGCAGTTCTTC
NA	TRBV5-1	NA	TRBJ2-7	CASSLMVTYEQYF	TGCGCCAGCAGCTTGATGGTTACCTACGAGCAGTACTTC
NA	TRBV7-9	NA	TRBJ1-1	CASSLHLLPSNTEAFF	TGTGCCAGCAGCTTACATCTACTGCCTTCGAACACTGAAGCTTTCTTT
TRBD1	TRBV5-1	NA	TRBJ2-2	CASSLVPPGQGAGTGELFF	TGCGCCAGCAGCTTGGTCCCCCCGGGACAGGGGGCTGGAACCGGGGAGCTGTTTTTT
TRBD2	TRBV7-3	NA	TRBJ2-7	CASSPLAGGPYEQYF	TGTGCCAGCAGCCCACTAGCGGGGGGCCCCTACGAGCAGTACTTC
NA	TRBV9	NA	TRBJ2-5	CASSTRAQGTQYF	TGTGCCAGCAGCACAAGGGCGCAGGGGACCCAGTACTTC
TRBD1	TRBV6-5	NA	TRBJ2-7	CASSYRGQGIEQYF	TGTGCCAGCAGTTACAGAGGACAGGGAATCGAGCAGTACTTC
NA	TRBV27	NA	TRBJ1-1	CASKYISGIGTTEAFF	TGTGCCAGCAAATACATCTCCGGGATAGGGACCACTGAAGCTTTCTTT
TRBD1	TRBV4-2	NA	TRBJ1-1	CASSHDRGETEAFF	TGTGCCAGCAGCCACGACAGGGGAGAGACTGAAGCTTTCTTT
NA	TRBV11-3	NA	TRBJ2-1	CASSLGGGSYNEQFF	TGTGCCAGCAGCTTAGGCGGCGGCTCCTACAATGAGCAGTTCTTC
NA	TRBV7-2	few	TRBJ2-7	CASSLVGGYEQYF	TGTGCCAGCAGCTTAGTCGGGGGCTACGAGCAGTACTTC
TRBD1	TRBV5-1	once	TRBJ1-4	CASSSGQLDEKLFF	TGCGCCAGCAGCTCGGGACAGCTAGACGAAAAACTGTTTTTT
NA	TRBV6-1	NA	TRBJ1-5	CASSVSPTRQPQHF	TGTGCCAGCAGTGTTAGCCCGACCCGTCAGCCCCAGCATTTT
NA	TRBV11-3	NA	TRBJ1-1	CASSLEGRTEAFF	TGTGCCAGCAGCTTGGAAGGACGGACTGAAGCTTTCTTT
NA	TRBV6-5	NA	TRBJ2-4	CASRGPLRSKNIQYF	TGTGCCAGCAGGGGCCCGTTGAGGAGCAAAAACATTCAGTACTTC
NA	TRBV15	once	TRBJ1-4	CATSRDWGRLATNEKLFF	TGTGCCACCAGCAGAGATTGGGGCAGACTTGCAACTAATGAAAAACTGTTTTTT
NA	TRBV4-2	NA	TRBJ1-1	CASSQRDRVSEAFF	TGTGCCAGCAGCCAACGGGACCGGGTCTCTGAAGCTTTCTTT
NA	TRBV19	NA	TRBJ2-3	CASSTRQFLTDKGTQYF	TGTGCCAGTAGTACTCGACAGTTTTTAACGGATAAGGGGACGCAGTATTTT
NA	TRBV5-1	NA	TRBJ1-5	CASSRVPGGGQPQHF	TGCGCCAGCAGCCGGGTCCCGGGGGGCGGCCAGCCCCAGCATTTT
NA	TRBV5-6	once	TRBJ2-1	CASSWDNEQFF	TGTGCCAGCAGTTGGGACAATGAGCAGTTCTTC
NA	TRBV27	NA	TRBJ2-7	CASSPRTATSYEQYF	TGTGCCAGCAGCCCAAGGACAGCGACCTCCTACGAGCAGTACTTC
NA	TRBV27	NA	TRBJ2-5	CATADGVKETQYF	TGTGCCACCGCAGACGGGGTAAAAGAGACCCAGTACTTC
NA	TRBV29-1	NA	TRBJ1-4	CSVEGPGGEKLFF	TGCAGCGTTGAGGGCCCGGGAGGCGAAAAACTGTTTTTT